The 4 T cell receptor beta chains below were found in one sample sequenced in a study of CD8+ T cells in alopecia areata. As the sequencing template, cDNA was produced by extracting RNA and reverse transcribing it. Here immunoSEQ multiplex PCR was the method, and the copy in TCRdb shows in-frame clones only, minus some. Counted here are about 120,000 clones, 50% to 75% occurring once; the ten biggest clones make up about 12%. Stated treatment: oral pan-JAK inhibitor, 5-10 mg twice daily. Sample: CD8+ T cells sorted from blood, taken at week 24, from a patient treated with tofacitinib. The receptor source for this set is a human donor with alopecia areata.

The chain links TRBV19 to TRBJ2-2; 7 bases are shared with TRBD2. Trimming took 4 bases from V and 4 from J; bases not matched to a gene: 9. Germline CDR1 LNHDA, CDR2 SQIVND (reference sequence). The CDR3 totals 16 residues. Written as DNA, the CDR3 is TGTGCCAGTAGTACCGAGCGGGGCCACATCACCGGGGAGCTGTTTTTT. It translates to CASSTERGHITGELFF.

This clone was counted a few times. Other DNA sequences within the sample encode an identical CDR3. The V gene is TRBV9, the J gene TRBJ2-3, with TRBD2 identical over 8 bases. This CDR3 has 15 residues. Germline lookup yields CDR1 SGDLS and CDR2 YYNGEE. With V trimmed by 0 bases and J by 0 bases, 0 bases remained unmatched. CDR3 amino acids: CASSVAGGSTDTQYF. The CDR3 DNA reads TGTGCCAGCAGCGTAGCGGGGGGGAGCACAGATACGCAGTATTTT.

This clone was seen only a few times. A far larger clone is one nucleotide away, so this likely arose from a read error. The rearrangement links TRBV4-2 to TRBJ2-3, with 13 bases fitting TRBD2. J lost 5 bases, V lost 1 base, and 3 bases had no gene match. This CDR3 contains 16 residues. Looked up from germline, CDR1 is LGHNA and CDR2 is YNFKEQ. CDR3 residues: CASSQGRLAGGDTQYF. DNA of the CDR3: TGTGCCAGCAGCCAAGGTAGACTAGCGGGGGGAGATACGCAGTATTTT.

CDR3 in amino acids: CASSPVGSGGPDIQYF. In DNA, the CDR3 is TGTGCCAGCAGCCCGGTGGGTAGCGGGGGGCCGGACATTCAGTACTTC. The J gene is TRBJ2-4, the V gene TRBV27, with TRBD2 matching over 10 bases. Trimming cost V 6 bases and J 8 bases; bases outside gene matches: 13. Germline-derived CDR1 and CDR2 are MNHEY and SMNVEV (reference sequence). There are 16 residues in the CDR3.